This T cell receptor (beta chain) was captured by sequencing in a study of blood T cell repertoires in COVID-19. The V and J ends lost 6 bases and 3 bases respectively, with 9 bases between them. This CDR3 spans 12 amino acids. Germline-derived CDR1 and CDR2 are SEHNR and FQNEAQ (reference sequence). Method: immunoSEQ multiplex PCR; TCRdb's copy keeps in-frame clones and lacks some. Of 210,000 or so clones listed, around 78% are singletons. The receptor comes from a woman at least 80 years old with active or convalescent COVID-19. The sample was peripheral blood. The rearrangement links TRBV7-9 to TRBJ2-7; D not resolved. The CDR3 reads CASSHQVYEQYF. CDR3 DNA: TGTGCCAGCAGTCATCAGGTCTACGAGCAGTACTTC.